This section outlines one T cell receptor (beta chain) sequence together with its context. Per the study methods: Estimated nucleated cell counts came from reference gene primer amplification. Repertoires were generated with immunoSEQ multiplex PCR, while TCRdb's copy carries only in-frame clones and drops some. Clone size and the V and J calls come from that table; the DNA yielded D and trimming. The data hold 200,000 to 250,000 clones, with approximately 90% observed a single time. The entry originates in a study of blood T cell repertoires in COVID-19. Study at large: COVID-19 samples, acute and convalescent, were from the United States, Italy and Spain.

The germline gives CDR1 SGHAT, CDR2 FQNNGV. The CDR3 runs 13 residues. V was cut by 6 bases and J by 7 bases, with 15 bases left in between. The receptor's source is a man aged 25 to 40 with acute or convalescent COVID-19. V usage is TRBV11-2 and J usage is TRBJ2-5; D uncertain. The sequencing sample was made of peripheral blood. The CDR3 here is CASRPDNFGTQYF. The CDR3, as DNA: TGTGCCAGCAGACCCGACAATTTTGGGACCCAGTACTTC.